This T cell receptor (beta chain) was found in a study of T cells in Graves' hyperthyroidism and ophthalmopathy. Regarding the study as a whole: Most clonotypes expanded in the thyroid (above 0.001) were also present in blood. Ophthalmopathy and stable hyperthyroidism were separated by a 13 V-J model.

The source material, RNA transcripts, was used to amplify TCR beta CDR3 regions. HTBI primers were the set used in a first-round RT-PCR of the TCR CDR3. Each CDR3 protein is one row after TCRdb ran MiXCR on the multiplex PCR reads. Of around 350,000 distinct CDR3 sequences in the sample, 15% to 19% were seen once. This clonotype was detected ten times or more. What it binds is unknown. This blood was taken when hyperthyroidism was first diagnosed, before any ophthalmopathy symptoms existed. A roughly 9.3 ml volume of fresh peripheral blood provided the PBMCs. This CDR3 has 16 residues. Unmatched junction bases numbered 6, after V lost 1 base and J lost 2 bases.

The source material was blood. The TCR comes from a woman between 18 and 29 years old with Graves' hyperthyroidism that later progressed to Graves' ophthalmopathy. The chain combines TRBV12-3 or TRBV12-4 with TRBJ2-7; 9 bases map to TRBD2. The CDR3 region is CASSLEVLAGPYEQYF. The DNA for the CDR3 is TGTGCCAGCAGTTTAGAGGTGCTAGCGGGACCCTACGAGCAGTACTTC.